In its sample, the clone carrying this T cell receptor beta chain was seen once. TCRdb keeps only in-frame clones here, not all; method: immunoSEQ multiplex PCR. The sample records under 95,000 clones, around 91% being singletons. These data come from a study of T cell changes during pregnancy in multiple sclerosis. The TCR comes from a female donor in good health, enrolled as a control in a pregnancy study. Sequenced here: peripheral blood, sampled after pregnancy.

The CDR3 region is CAASRGGRSYEQYF. The CDR3 nucleotides are TGTGCCGCCTCCCGAGGGGGTAGATCCTACGAGCAGTACTTC. This chain joins TRBV2 and TRBJ2-7, with D maybe TRBD1 (6 bases). Germline CDR1 SNHLY, CDR2 FYNNEI. There are 14 residues in the CDR3. V was shortened by 11 bases and J by 1 base, with 18 bases between the two germline ends.